A selection of T cell receptor beta chains follows, all from one sample in a study of blood T cell repertoires in COVID-19. Assay used: immunoSEQ multiplex PCR; TCRdb lists only in-frame clones, some missing. The repertoire includes fewer than 200,000 clones, 82% of them detected once, and more than 4% sits in the top ten. The sequenced material came from PBMCs or T cells enriched from blood (not recorded which). The receptor source for this set is a woman aged 55-69 years with acute COVID-19. CDR3s include the opening cysteine and the closing phenylalanine or tryptophan. A D gene is named only where the DNA matches it firmly. A clone size is listed for some rows: how often the clone was seen (once, few, many), or a class if it is expanded.

v_call: TRBV25-1
d_call: TRBD1
clone_size: .
j_call: TRBJ2-5
cdr3_nt: TGTGCCAGCAGTTGGGACAGGGTGTCCGAGACCCAGTACTTC
cdr3_aa: CASSWDRVSETQYF

v_call: TRBV9
d_call: TRBD2
clone_size: once
j_call: TRBJ2-5
cdr3_nt: TGTGCCAGCAGCGGCTACGGGACTAGCGGACGACAAGAGACCCAGTACTTC
cdr3_aa: CASSGYGTSGRQETQYF

v_call: TRBV7-2
d_call: .
clone_size: .
j_call: TRBJ2-5
cdr3_nt: TGTGCCAGCAGCCCAGGATATATGGAAGAGACCCAGTACTTC
cdr3_aa: CASSPGYMEETQYF

v_call: TRBV11-3
d_call: TRBD1
clone_size: once
j_call: TRBJ2-2
cdr3_nt: TGTGCCAGCAGGGCCGGGACAGGGTTATCCGGGGAGCTGTTTTTT
cdr3_aa: CASRAGTGLSGELFF

v_call: TRBV19
d_call: .
clone_size: .
j_call: TRBJ1-5
cdr3_nt: TGTGCCAGTAGTAATACAGGGTCCGGAAGGGGAGATCAGCCCCAGCATTTT
cdr3_aa: CASSNTGSGRGDQPQHF

v_call: TRBV19
d_call: TRBD1
clone_size: once
j_call: TRBJ2-2
cdr3_nt: TGTGCCAGTAGTGTCCCCCCAGGGGGCAGAGGGGAGCTGTTTTTT
cdr3_aa: CASSVPPGGRGELFF

v_call: TRBV9
d_call: TRBD1
clone_size: .
j_call: TRBJ1-3
cdr3_nt: TGTGCCAGCAGCGTTAGACAGGGCCTCTCTGGAAACACCATATATTTT
cdr3_aa: CASSVRQGLSGNTIYF

v_call: TRBV7-2
d_call: .
clone_size: .
j_call: TRBJ2-5
cdr3_nt: TGTGCCAGCAGCCCCTCCCTCCAAGAGACCCAGTACTTC
cdr3_aa: CASSPSLQETQYF

v_call: TRBV27
d_call: TRBD1
clone_size: once
j_call: TRBJ2-2
cdr3_nt: TGTGCCAGCAGAACCTTAGCCCTACAGGGGAGAGGCGGAACCGGGGAGCTGTTTTTT
cdr3_aa: CASRTLALQGRGGTGELFF

v_call: TRBV4-3
d_call: .
clone_size: .
j_call: TRBJ1-5
cdr3_nt: TGCGCCAGCAGCCAAGACCGTGTTCAGCCCCAGCATTTT
cdr3_aa: CASSQDRVQPQHF

v_call: TRBV6-4
d_call: .
clone_size: .
j_call: TRBJ1-2
cdr3_nt: TGTGCCAGCAGCGCCGGACAGCCGCCCTATGGCTACACCTTC
cdr3_aa: CASSAGQPPYGYTF

v_call: TRBV7-2
d_call: TRBD2
clone_size: .
j_call: TRBJ2-1
cdr3_nt: TGTGCCAGCAGCATTGTTAGCGGGTCGGGCAATGAGCAGTTCTTC
cdr3_aa: CASSIVSGSGNEQFF

v_call: TRBV19
d_call: .
clone_size: .
j_call: TRBJ1-1
cdr3_nt: TGTGCCAGTACCATCAGAGGGTCGGACACTGAAGCTTTCTTT
cdr3_aa: CASTIRGSDTEAFF

v_call: TRBV29-1
d_call: .
clone_size: few
j_call: TRBJ2-5
cdr3_nt: TGCAGCGTCGGGACTCGCCCGGAGACCCAGTACTTC
cdr3_aa: CSVGTRPETQYF

v_call: TRBV27
d_call: .
clone_size: .
j_call: TRBJ1-1
cdr3_nt: TGTGCCAGCAGCATTTACAGGGCAGCAAACACTGAAGCTTTCTTT
cdr3_aa: CASSIYRAANTEAFF

v_call: TRBV5-1
d_call: TRBD1
clone_size: few
j_call: TRBJ1-2
cdr3_nt: TGCGCCAGCAGCTTCGGAACAGGGGGCGCTTTTGGCTACACCTTC
cdr3_aa: CASSFGTGGAFGYTF

v_call: TRBV6-5
d_call: TRBD1
clone_size: .
j_call: TRBJ1-3
cdr3_nt: TGTGCCAGCAGTCTCGGACAGGCGACCACCATATATTTT
cdr3_aa: CASSLGQATTIYF

v_call: TRBV10-1
d_call: .
clone_size: .
j_call: TRBJ2-3
cdr3_nt: TGCGCCAGCAGTGAAGGAGGATCCGATACGCAGTATTTT
cdr3_aa: CASSEGGSDTQYF

v_call: TRBV5-1
d_call: .
clone_size: .
j_call: TRBJ1-5
cdr3_nt: TGCGCCAGCAGCTTGTCCGGGGAGAATCAGCCCCAGCATTTT
cdr3_aa: CASSLSGENQPQHF

v_call: TRBV5-1
d_call: .
clone_size: .
j_call: TRBJ1-6
cdr3_nt: TGCGCCAGCAATTTCGACAGCTCCTATAATTCACCCCTCCACTTT
cdr3_aa: CASNFDSSYNSPLHF

v_call: TRBV18
d_call: .
clone_size: .
j_call: TRBJ1-5
cdr3_nt: TGTGCCAGCTCACCTCGCAACACGGGGGTTGGCAATCAGCCCCAGCATTTT
cdr3_aa: CASSPRNTGVGNQPQHF

v_call: TRBV4-2
d_call: TRBD2
clone_size: few
j_call: TRBJ2-1
cdr3_nt: TGTGCCAGCAGCCAAGGCCGACTAGCGGGGGGGGATGAGCAGTTCTTC
cdr3_aa: CASSQGRLAGGDEQFF

v_call: TRBV6-5
d_call: .
clone_size: .
j_call: TRBJ1-2
cdr3_nt: TGTGCCTGCAGGGAGACTGGGTACTATGGCTACACCTTC
cdr3_aa: CACRETGYYGYTF